The 2 T cell receptor beta chains given below trace back to one sample, sequenced in a study of blood T cell repertoires in COVID-19 (dated by TCRdb to 2020 to 2021). The library was produced with the immunoSEQ multiplex PCR assay. TCRdb holds this immuneACCESS table with in-frame rearrangements only. Some clones are missing; in checked studies, unresolved V genes explain under half, and the rest has no known cause. The sample contains roughly 220,000 clones, around 84% of them found a single time. The ten largest clones represent 4.3% of the sample. The sample comprised PBMCs or T cells enriched from blood (not recorded which). Receptor source: a man aged 25-40 years with acute COVID-19.

The chain combines TRBV5-1 with TRBJ2-7; 8 nucleotides agree with TRBD1. The V segment lost 4 bases and the J segment 3 bases; nucleotides outside the gene matches: 3. The CDR3 is 13 amino acids. Germline CDR1 reads SGHRS; CDR2 reads YFSETQ. The CDR3 here is CASSAGQGYEQYF. In DNA form, the CDR3 reads TGCGCCAGCAGCGCAGGACAGGGCTACGAGCAGTACTTC.

This clone was observed a single time. V usage is TRBV23-1 and J usage is TRBJ1-2, with D tentatively TRBD1 (5 bases). TRBV23-1 is recorded as an ORF, its role being uncertain. The V end was cut by 0 bases, the J end by 0 bases, with 14 bases between. This CDR3 is 17 amino acids long. The DNA for the CDR3 is TGCGCCAGCAGTCAATCGGCCCCCTGGACATCTAACTATGGCTACACCTTC. Protein sequence: CASSQSAPWTSNYGYTF.